The sequence of this T cell receptor (beta chain) was determined in a study of cytomegalovirus exposure and HLA in healthy donors. Sequencing was performed with immunoSEQ multiplex PCR; in TCRdb, only in-frame clones are kept and a portion is missing. This sample carries 150,000 to 200,000 clones, approximately 90% of them seen once, and the ten largest clones take roughly 1.5%. Trimming cost V 7 bases and J 7 bases, with 11 bases left between them. This CDR3 region has 13 residues. Germline assignment: CDR1 MNHEY and CDR2 SVGAGI. The sample holds a few counts of this clone. The same CDR3 also results from other DNA sequences found in this sample.

The chain uses TRBV6-5 and TRBJ1-6; tentative D call: TRBD1 (5 bases). This receptor was obtained from a woman under 40 in good health and CMV-seronegative. The sample was PBMCs. The CDR3 reads CASNRGGNSPLHF. The CDR3 DNA follows: TGTGCCAGCAATAGGGGAGGAAATTCACCCCTCCACTTT.